These 30 T cell receptor beta chains came from one sample sequenced in a study of blood T cells in healthy people across ages. Through a sample-barcoded 5' primer and a J-beta primer mix, a second PCR was run for roughly 7 to 11 cycles. TCRdb re-called the 5' RACE reads through MiXCR, storing one row per CDR3 protein. The sample carries 700,000 to 950,000 distinct CDR3 sequences, 58% recorded once. Sequenced input: blood. The origin of the receptors is a young man in good health.

Comments on this clonotype: At one end, the junction sequence differs from germline, possibly due to a read error. The gene calls are TRBV2 and TRBJ2-1; no clear D. This CDR3 region has 11 residues. In germline, CDR1 is SNHLY, CDR2 FYNNEI. CDR3 protein: CASSEYNERFF. In DNA form, the CDR3 reads TGTGCCAGCAGCGAATACAATGAGCGGTTCTTC.

Only a few counts were recorded for this clonotype. The chain employs TRBV15 and TRBJ1-5, with 8 bases that match TRBD1. Germline trimming cut 7 bases from V and 4 bases from J; bases unmatched to any gene: 9. CDR3 length: 15 residues. CDR1 and CDR2 from the germline V gene are LNHNV and YYDKDF (reference sequence). DNA of the CDR3: TGTGCCACCACTCCGGGACAGGAAGGGAATCAGCCCCAGCATTTT. As protein: CATTPGQEGNQPQHF.

The chain has TRBV20-1 and TRBJ1-1; tentatively, D is TRBD1 (6 bases). V was cut by 1 base and J by 3 bases, with 12 bases left in between. Germline V gives CDR1 DFQATT, CDR2 SNEGSKA (reference sequence). The CDR3 runs to 14 residues. The CDR3 sequence is CSARGRTAHTEAFF. CDR3 sequence (DNA): TGCAGTGCTAGAGGGCGGACAGCCCACACTGAAGCTTTCTTT.

A few counts support this clonotype. The chain uses TRBV2 and TRBJ2-3; D is uncertain. The CDR3 sequence is 14 residues long. Germline V gene lookup returns CDR1 SNHLY and CDR2 FYNNEI. V was pared by 4 bases and J by 3 bases, with 11 bases between. CDR3: CASSVLSDTDTQYF. DNA of the CDR3: TGTGCCAGCAGTGTCTTATCAGATACAGATACGCAGTATTTT.

V usage is TRBV12-3 or TRBV12-4 and J usage is TRBJ2-7; perhaps TRBD2 as D (6 bases). Trimming removed 3 bases from V and 6 bases from J, with 18 bases in between. This CDR3 has 15 residues. The CDR3: CASSFSWGMGGEQYF. The DNA for the CDR3 is TGTGCCAGCAGTTTTTCGTGGGGAATGGGAGGCGAGCAGTACTTC.

This clonotype came up a few times. V gene TRBV29-1 combines with J gene TRBJ2-1, with TRBD1 identical over 8 bases. The CDR3 runs 12 residues. Germline V gene lookup returns CDR1 SQVTM and CDR2 ANQGSEA. The trim removed 7 bases at V and 5 bases at J, leaving 4 bases unmatched. In DNA, the CDR3 is TGCAGCGGAGGACAGGGAAACAATGAGCAGTTCTTC. Protein: CSGGQGNNEQFF.

The chain uses TRBV5-1 and TRBJ2-7; tentative D call: TRBD2 (5 bases). The germline gives CDR1 SGHRS, CDR2 YFSETQ. There are 14 residues in the CDR3. Trimming pared 0 bases from V and 7 bases from J, leaving 14 bases between. CDR3 region: CASSLGEFPGEQYF. In DNA form, the CDR3 reads TGCGCCAGCAGCTTGGGGGAGTTCCCCGGGGAGCAGTACTTC.

In its sample, this clonotype was seen a few times. This chain links TRBV10-3 with TRBJ1-1; 7 positions match TRBD1. Germline-derived CDR1 and CDR2 are ENHRY and SYGVKD. The CDR3 loop spans 12 amino acids. V lost 6 bases, J lost 5 bases, and 3 bases stayed unmatched. CDR3 amino acids: CAIRGQRTEAFF. The CDR3 nucleotides read TGTGCCATCAGGGGACAGAGGACTGAAGCTTTCTTT.

The rearrangement links TRBV27 to TRBJ2-5; the match to TRBD1 covers 7 bases. The DNA end is a closer match to TRBJ2-7, so the J assignment may be wrong. The CDR3 is 16 amino acids. Germline lookup yields CDR1 MNHEY and CDR2 SMNVEV (reference sequence). The chain's CDR3 is CASSLSMGDSQNEQYF. Written as DNA, the CDR3 is TGTGCCAGCAGTCTTAGTATGGGGGACAGCCAGAACGAGCAGTACTTC.

The chain combines TRBV29-1 with TRBJ1-1; no clear D. Trimming removed 1 base from V and 0 bases from J, with 9 bases in between. The CDR3 is 14 residues long. CDR1 and CDR2 (germline): SQVTM, ANQGSEA. In nucleotides, the CDR3 is TGCAGCGTTGAAGTACGAGCAGTGAACACTGAAGCTTTCTTT. Its translation is CSVEVRAVNTEAFF.

The V and J genes are TRBV4-3 and TRBJ1-5, with D possibly being TRBD1 (6 bases). V was pared by 4 bases and J by 3 bases, with 16 bases between. The germline CDR1 and CDR2 sequences are LGHNA and YSLEER. This CDR3 region has 16 residues. The CDR3 nucleotides read TGCGCCAGCAGCCCCAATGGGGGGCGGTACAATCAGCCCCAGCATTTT. Its translation is CASSPNGGRYNQPQHF.

The chain links TRBV20-1 to TRBJ1-2; TRBD1 aligns across 9 bases. This CDR3 is built from 11 residues. Trimming cost V 8 bases and J 4 bases; bases outside gene matches: 2. Germline V gene sequence: CDR1 DFQATT, CDR2 SNEGSKA (reference sequence). As DNA, the CDR3 is TGCAGTTTGGACAGGGGCTATGGCTACACCTTC. This gives the protein CSLDRGYGYTF.

The chain recombines TRBV20-1 with TRBJ2-1; tentative D call: TRBD2 (6 bases). V lost 1 base to trimming and J lost 0 bases, with 10 bases between them. CDR3 length equals 15 residues. Germline CDR1 DFQATT, CDR2 SNEGSKA (reference sequence). The CDR3 DNA reads TGCAGTGCTAGAGGGGGGGTCAGCTCCTACAATGAGCAGTTCTTC. This codes for CSARGGVSSYNEQFF.

V usage is TRBV7-2 and J usage is TRBJ2-1; 7 nucleotides align to TRBD2. The CDR3 runs 16 residues. The germline V gene has CDR1 SGHTA and CDR2 FQGNSA. The junction had 7 bases not matched to a gene; V was cut back by 5 bases and J by 0 bases. The CDR3 DNA reads as TGTGCCAGCAGCGTCAGACTAGCCGGCTCCTACAATGAGCAGTTCTTC. Translation gives CASSVRLAGSYNEQFF. Variable domain in full (rest from reference TRBV7-2 and TRBJ2-1): GAGVSQSPSNKVTEKGKDVELRCDPISGHTALYWYRQSLGQGLEFLIYFQGNSAPDKSGLPSDRFSAERTGGSVSTLTIQRTQQEDSAVYLCASSVRLAGSYNEQFFGPGTRLTVL.

The chain uses TRBV7-9 and TRBJ1-1; D gene ambiguous. This CDR3 is built from 12 residues. Germline V lookup: CDR1 SEHNR, CDR2 FQNEAQ (reference sequence). The V and J ends lost 2 bases and 3 bases respectively, with 4 bases between them. The CDR3 sequence is CASSLFDTEAFF. The DNA of the CDR3 is TGTGCCAGCAGCTTATTTGACACTGAAGCTTTCTTT.

This clonotype was observed at least ten times. This rearrangement joins TRBV7-2 to TRBJ1-1; D unclear. V shed 3 bases and J shed 5 bases, with 13 bases lying between them. This CDR3 is 14 amino acids long. Germline V gene data show CDR1 as SGHTA and CDR2 as FQGNSA. The CDR3 region has the DNA TGTGCCAGCAGCTTTCCTAGGAGCGGGACTGAAGCTTTCTTT. Protein sequence: CASSFPRSGTEAFF.

This clonotype was seen a handful of times. The CDR3, as DNA: TGTGCCACCAGTGACCTAGCGGGAGCAGGCTACAATGAGCAGTTCTTC. This gives the protein CATSDLAGAGYNEQFF. The rearrangement uses TRBV24-1 and TRBJ2-1; TRBD2 aligns across 10 bases. J lost 3 bases, V lost 4 bases, and 5 bases had no gene match. CDR1 KGHDR and CDR2 SFDVKD come from the germline V gene. CDR3 length: 16 residues.

This clonotype came up a few times. This chain joins TRBV29-1 and TRBJ2-7; no firm D call. Germline lookup yields CDR1 SQVTM and CDR2 ANQGSEA. The CDR3 spans 13 residues. V lost 5 bases and J 0 bases, leaving 11 bases between the germline ends. CDR3 amino acids: CSVKATSSYEQYF. DNA of the CDR3: TGCAGCGTTAAGGCCACGAGCTCCTACGAGCAGTACTTC.

The chain links TRBV28 to TRBJ2-1; TRBD1 might be the D (5 bases). The germline gives CDR1 MDHEN, CDR2 SYDVKM. The V end lost 8 bases, the J end lost 4 bases, and 21 bases lay between the germline ends. The CDR3 extends over 16 amino acids. The CDR3 DNA reads as TGTGCCAGCCCCAAACCGGACACCGATCCTTACAATGAGCAGTTCTTC. Its translation is CASPKPDTDPYNEQFF.

This clonotype has a handful of counts. The rearrangement links TRBV29-1 to TRBJ2-5, with a weak D call TRBD1 (6 bases). This CDR3 spans 13 amino acids. Trimming left V 1 base short and J 1 base short, with 7 bases between. Germline V gives CDR1 SQVTM, CDR2 ANQGSEA. CDR3 coding DNA: TGCAGCGTTGAAGGGGGGCCCCAAGAGACCCAGTACTTC. Amino acid sequence: CSVEGGPQETQYF.

The J gene is TRBJ2-1, the V gene TRBV7-2; D is ambiguous. Per the germline V gene, CDR1 is SGHTA and CDR2 is FQGNSA. CDR3 size: 13 residues. V was pared by 1 base and J by 6 bases, with 7 bases between. CDR3 DNA sequence: TGTGCCAGCAGCTTAGGGGGTAGCAATGAGCAGTTCTTC. Protein sequence: CASSLGGSNEQFF.

This clonotype was detected only a few times. V and J are TRBV29-1 and TRBJ2-7; D gene ambiguous. The CDR3 consists of 12 residues. Looked up from germline, CDR1 is SQVTM and CDR2 is ANQGSEA. The germline V and J ends were trimmed by 4 bases and 5 bases, with 12 bases remaining between them. CDR3 amino acids: CSVVFFGHEQYF. CDR3 sequence (DNA): TGCAGCGTTGTCTTTTTCGGGCACGAGCAGTACTTC.

Comment on this clonotype: One end of the junction is discordant with germline, which a read error may explain. The chain employs TRBV18 and TRBJ2-5; TRBD2 agrees at 7 bases. The CDR3 sequence is 16 residues long. Germline loops: CDR1 KGHSH, CDR2 LQKENI. This CDR3 reads CANSQSPGTTQETQYF. The CDR3 DNA follows: TGTGCCAACTCACAAAGCCCCGGGACTACACAAGAGACCCAGTACTTC.

This sequence joins TRBV7-9 and TRBJ2-7; D remains ambiguous. With 5 bases removed from V and 0 bases from J, the gap between germline ends came to 17 bases. This CDR3 spans 16 amino acids. The germline gives CDR1 SEHNR, CDR2 FQNEAQ (reference sequence). In DNA, the CDR3 is TGTGCCAGCAGCCCCAGCGATGGGCTAAGCTCCTACGAGCAGTACTTC. Encoded protein: CASSPSDGLSSYEQYF.

A few counts support this clonotype. The chain uses TRBV5-6 and TRBJ2-5; TRBD2 matches at 7 bases. The trim removed 0 bases at V and 2 bases at J, leaving 4 bases unmatched. Germline V gene lookup returns CDR1 SGHDT and CDR2 YYEEEE. The CDR3 runs to 15 residues. In nucleotides, the CDR3 is TGTGCCAGCAGCTTGGAGCGGGGCAATCAAGAGACCCAGTACTTC. Residues: CASSLERGNQETQYF.

The rearrangement joins TRBV28 to TRBJ2-5; 10 bases are a match to TRBD1. The J segment lost 5 bases and the V segment lost 11 bases, leaving 8 bases of the junction unmatched. CDR3 length: 13 residues. Germline V lookup: CDR1 MDHEN, CDR2 SYDVKM. CDR3 loop: CAGRDRGFETQYF. The CDR3, as DNA: TGTGCCGGCCGGGACAGGGGTTTTGAGACCCAGTACTTC.

This clonotype was counted between two and nine times. J is TRBJ2-1 and V is TRBV6-6, with D possibly called TRBD1 or TRBD2 (5 bases each). The V and J ends lost 5 bases and 9 bases respectively, with 23 bases between them. The CDR3 runs to 16 residues. Looked up from germline, CDR1 is MNHNY and CDR2 is SVGAGI (reference sequence). The CDR3 is CASSHPGTRGGVEQFF. The CDR3 DNA sequence: TGTGCCAGCAGTCACCCCGGGACGAGGGGCGGTGTTGAGCAGTTCTTC.

The sample holds a few counts of this clonotype. This chain uses TRBV5-1 with TRBJ2-1; no clear D. The germline V and J ends were trimmed by 0 bases and 7 bases, with 14 bases remaining between them. CDR3 length: 15 residues. CDR1 is SGHRS, CDR2 YFSETQ, per germline. CDR3 protein: CASSLGNPNGNEQFF. The DNA of the CDR3 is TGCGCCAGCAGCTTGGGCAACCCAAACGGTAATGAGCAGTTCTTC.

The sample holds a few counts of this clonotype. The chain combines TRBV2 with TRBJ2-5; the D gene is possibly TRBD2 (5 bases). The CDR3 totals 13 residues. Germline-derived CDR1 and CDR2 are SNHLY and FYNNEI. V was clipped by 9 bases and J by 5 bases, with 16 bases between them. DNA for the CDR3: TGTGCCAGAAGCCGACGGGGTTCGGAGACCCAGTACTTC. Its translation is CARSRRGSETQYF.

This sequence joins TRBV5-1 and TRBJ2-7; 7 bases match TRBD1. CDR1 and CDR2 from the germline V gene are SGHRS and YFSETQ. V lost 4 bases and J lost 6; bases outside the gene matches: 7. There are 13 residues in the CDR3. CDR3 sequence: CASSGTVPIEQYF. The CDR3 DNA reads as TGCGCCAGCAGCGGGACAGTCCCCATCGAGCAGTACTTC. The variable domain in full, completed from reference TRBV5-1 and TRBJ2-7, reads KAGVTQTPRYLIKTRGQQVTLSCSPISGHRSVSWYQQTPGQGLQFLFEYFSETQRNKGNFPGRFSGRQFSNSRSEMNVSTLELGDSALYLCASSGTVPIEQYFGPGTRLTVT.